One and the same sample provided the 24 T cell receptor beta chains below, sequenced in a study of glioma-infiltrating T cells. Using RNA template, CDR3s of TCR alpha and beta were amplified with iRepertoire arm-PCR. TCRdb reprocessed the multiplex PCR reads with MiXCR, giving one entry per CDR3 protein. This table has about 130,000 distinct CDR3 sequences, around a quarter appearing once. Sequenced sample: glioma tissue, nonneoplastic brain tissue, or PBMCs (not recorded which). The receptors come from a human donor with low-grade glioma or glioblastoma, undergoing nonglioma brain surgery, or in good health (not recorded which).

This clonotype was seen a few times. The CDR3 region has the DNA TGTGCCAGCAGCCTCGTTGGAGGACAGGGAGCTGGCTACACCTTC. This gives the protein CASSLVGGQGAGYTF. The chain joins TRBV14 to TRBJ1-2; TRBD1 aligns across 8 bases. The V segment lost 4 bases and the J segment 7 bases; nucleotides outside the gene matches: 11. Germline assignment: CDR1 SGHDN and CDR2 FVKESK. The CDR3 spans 15 residues.

The V and J genes are TRBV5-4 and TRBJ2-1; D not certain. With 4 bases removed from V and 8 bases from J, the gap between germline ends came to 13 bases. Germline values: CDR1 SGHNT, CDR2 YYREEE (reference sequence). The CDR3 is 13 residues long. The CDR3 DNA sequence: TGTGCCAGCAGCCCCAGTCAGTGGCATGAGCAGTTCTTC. Amino acids: CASSPSQWHEQFF.

The chain employs TRBV15 and TRBJ2-7; no reliable D call. The CDR3 contains 15 residues. CDR1 and CDR2 from the germline V gene are LNHNV and YYDKDF (reference sequence). V was clipped by 0 bases and J by 4 bases, with 13 bases between them. The DNA of the CDR3 is TGTGCCACCAGCAGAGATTTGGAGCTTCGGTACGAGCAGTACGTC. Its protein product is CATSRDLELRYEQYV.

The sample holds many counts of this clonotype. The V and J genes are TRBV27 and TRBJ1-2; unclear D gene. CDR3 size: 15 residues. Between the trimmed V and J ends, which lost 5 bases and 0 bases, there was a span of 13 bases. The germline gives CDR1 MNHEY, CDR2 SMNVEV (reference sequence). CDR3 region: CASSPGLSTNYGYTF. In DNA form, the CDR3 reads TGTGCCAGCAGTCCGGGCTTATCTACTAACTATGGCTACACCTTC.

The chain employs TRBV4-1 and TRBJ2-5; D is possibly TRBD2 (5 bases). CDR1 and CDR2 from the germline V gene are MGHRA and YSYEKL. The CDR3 consists of 14 residues. Trimming pared 1 base from V and 6 bases from J, leaving 12 bases between. The CDR3 nucleotides are TGCGCCAGCAGCCAAGGAACGGGGAAAAAGACCCAGTACTTC. Protein sequence: CASSQGTGKKTQYF.

This clonotype was counted only a few times. The chain has TRBV28 and TRBJ2-3; D perhaps matches TRBD2 (5 bases). Germline loops: CDR1 MDHEN, CDR2 SYDVKM. There are 14 residues in the CDR3. V gave up 7 bases and J gave up 0 bases, with 11 bases separating them. The CDR3 region is CASNYGVSTDTQYF. The CDR3 DNA follows: TGTGCCAGCAACTACGGGGTTAGCACAGATACGCAGTATTTT.

J is TRBJ2-3 and V is TRBV7-6; no reliable D call. The CDR3 contains 15 residues. V was shortened by 2 bases and J by 2 bases, with 11 bases between the two germline ends. CDR1 SGHVS and CDR2 FNYEAQ come from the germline V gene. CDR3 amino acids: CASSLKGSSTDTQYF. CDR3 DNA sequence: TGTGCCAGCAGCTTAAAAGGAAGTTCCACAGATACGCAGTATTTT.

Only a few counts were recorded for this clonotype. This rearrangement joins TRBV19 to TRBJ1-2, with D tentatively TRBD1 (5 bases). CDR3 length equals 13 residues. Trimming removed 9 bases at V and 8 bases at J, with 19 bases between. Germline V gene sequence: CDR1 LNHDA, CDR2 SQIVND (reference sequence). The CDR3 sequence: CASMGPRGAGYTF. CDR3 sequence (DNA): TGTGCCAGCATGGGACCAAGGGGAGCCGGCTACACCTTC.

This clonotype was seen many times. This sequence joins TRBV28 and TRBJ1-5; D uncertain. V was clipped by 6 bases and J by 2 bases, with 14 bases between them. CDR1 is MDHEN, CDR2 SYDVKM, per germline. The CDR3 runs to 15 residues. The CDR3 protein is CASREGREGNQPQHF. CDR3 nucleotide sequence: TGTGCCAGCAGAGAAGGACGGGAGGGCAATCAGCCCCAGCATTTT.

This clonotype was picked up many times. V is TRBV25-1 and J is TRBJ1-6; TRBD1 is a possible D gene (5 bases). Trimming left V 6 bases short and J 10 bases short, with 16 bases between. Germline values: CDR1 MGHDK, CDR2 SYGVNS. The CDR3 loop spans 14 amino acids. The CDR3 loop is CASSLAGYQSPLHF. The CDR3 DNA is TGTGCCAGCAGCCTAGCAGGGTACCAATCACCCCTCCACTTT. Together with reference TRBV25-1 and TRBJ1-6, the CDR3 gives the full variable domain: EADIYQTPRYLVIGTGKKITLECSQTMGHDKMYWYQQDPGMELHLIHYSYGVNSTEKGDLSSESTVSRIRTEHFPLTLESARPSHTSQYLCASSLAGYQSPLHFGNGTRLTVT.

In its sample, this clonotype was seen many times. This rearrangement joins TRBV6-1 to TRBJ1-2; TRBD1 matches at 9 bases. The CDR3 spans 17 residues. Per the germline V gene, CDR1 is MNHNS and CDR2 is SASEGT. The junction had 9 bases not matched to a gene; V was cut back by 0 bases and J by 4 bases. The CDR3 is CASSEARDRALVYGYTF. The CDR3 DNA reads as TGTGCCAGCAGTGAAGCGCGGGACAGGGCGCTAGTCTATGGCTACACCTTC.

Ten or more counts support this clonotype. The gene calls are TRBV6-1 and TRBJ1-6; 9 bases are shared with TRBD1. V gave up 8 bases and J gave up 9 bases; unmatched junction bases: 8. CDR1 MNHNS and CDR2 SASEGT come from the germline V gene. The CDR3 runs to 14 residues. CDR3 protein: CASGVTGGGSPLHF. CDR3 bases: TGTGCCAGCGGAGTGACAGGGGGAGGTTCACCCCTCCACTTT.

The chain couples TRBV6-1 to TRBJ2-5, with no clear D. V was pared by 5 bases and J by 0 bases, with 13 bases between. The germline CDR1 and CDR2 sequences are MNHNS and SASEGT. The CDR3 has 15 amino acids. The CDR3 nucleotides read TGTGCCAGCAGTCTCACAAGGATTTACCAAGAGACCCAGTACTTC. Translated, it gives CASSLTRIYQETQYF.

In regard to this clonotype: Possible read error: a much larger clone is one base away. The chain uses TRBV4-2 and TRBJ2-3; D is possibly TRBD1 or TRBD2 (6 bases each). Trimming removed 1 base from V and 3 bases from J, with 20 bases in between. The CDR3 spans 18 residues. In germline, CDR1 is LGHNA, CDR2 YNFKEQ. CDR3 amino acids: CASSQAAGRGPQTDTQYF. DNA of the CDR3: TGTGCCAGCAGCCAAGCAGCTGGACGGGGGCCTCAGACAGATACGCAGTATTTT.

This clonotype was observed a handful of times. The V and J genes are TRBV7-3 and TRBJ2-1; weak D call: TRBD1 (6 bases). Trimming took off 3 bases at V and 5 bases at J, with 8 bases between the two ends. The germline V gene has CDR1 SGHTA and CDR2 FQGTGA. The CDR3 has 13 amino acids. DNA for the CDR3: TGTGCCAGCAGCTTCGGGACACACAATGAGCAGTTCTTC. Translation: CASSFGTHNEQFF.

Remarks on this clonotype: One junction end disagrees with the germline gene, perhaps due to a read error. The chain joins TRBV6-1 to TRBJ1-2, with D uncertain. CDR3 length equals 13 residues. CDR1 and CDR2 from the germline V gene are MNHNS and SASEGT. CDR3 DNA: TGTGCCAGCAATGAAGACACCAACTATGGCTACACCTTC. This codes for CASNEDTNYGYTF.

Notes on this clonotype: One base away lies a much larger clone, so this may be a sequencing read error. This chain links TRBV7-2 with TRBJ1-3; D is possibly TRBD1 (6 bases). The germline CDR1 and CDR2 sequences are SGHTA and FQGNSA. CDR3 length equals 15 residues. Trimming took off 7 bases at V and 0 bases at J, with 13 bases between the two ends. As DNA, the CDR3 is TGTGCCAGCACCGACAGCAGGGGCTCTGGAAACACCATATATTTT. As protein: CASTDSRGSGNTIYF.

This clonotype was seen only a few times. This sequence joins TRBV12-3 or TRBV12-4 and TRBJ1-1, with TRBD1 matching over 12 bases. The CDR3 spans 14 residues. Losses at the gene ends were 6 bases for V and 6 bases for J; bases not matched to a gene: 5. The CDR3 coding sequence is TGTGCCAGCAGGGGACAGGGGGCTGTGGCTGAAGCTTTCTTT. Protein sequence: CASRGQGAVAEAFF.

Regarding this clonotype: This may come from a read error, since a much larger clone is one base off. No conserved phenylalanine or tryptophan is present at the end of the CDR3, so a read error is the likely explanation. The rearrangement links TRBV18 to TRBJ2-3; D perhaps matches TRBD1 (5 bases). CDR3 length equals 14 residues. V was pared by 0 bases and J by 2 bases, with 6 bases between. The germline CDR1 and CDR2 sequences are KGHSH and LQKENI. The CDR3 sequence is CASSPPGLTDTQYC. The CDR3 region has the DNA TGTGCCAGCTCACCACCGGGGCTCACAGATACGCAGTATTGT.

The V and J genes are TRBV7-3 and TRBJ2-1; 8 bases align to TRBD2. Trimming removed 3 bases from V and 0 bases from J; junction bases left unmatched: 7. The germline V gene encodes CDR1 SGHTA and CDR2 FQGTGA. CDR3 length: 17 residues. The CDR3 sequence: CASSFGRGANSYNEQFF. Written as DNA, the CDR3 is TGTGCCAGCAGCTTCGGGCGGGGGGCTAACTCCTACAATGAGCAGTTCTTC.

Comment on this clonotype: A much larger clone lies a single base off, so this may be a read error. The CDR3 carries no conserved terminal phenylalanine or tryptophan, so it likely arises from a read error. Here the CDR3 DNA reads TGTGCCAGCAGCCAGGGACTGGTACCCTACAATGAGCAGTTCTTA. The encoded protein is CASSQGLVPYNEQFL. The chain employs TRBV7-2 and TRBJ2-1; perhaps TRBD2 as D (6 bases). Germline CDR1 SGHTA, CDR2 FQGNSA. CDR3 size: 15 residues. V gave up 5 bases and J gave up 2 bases, with 13 bases separating them.

This clonotype has ten or more counts. The chain couples TRBV4-1 to TRBJ1-1, with 8 nucleotides matching TRBD1. The V and J ends lost 2 bases and 4 bases, in that order; junction bases with no gene match: 9. This CDR3 has 16 residues. Germline CDR1 is MGHRA and CDR2 is YSYEKL. The CDR3 sequence: CASSQNSRGRSTEAFF. CDR3 nucleotide sequence: TGCGCCAGCAGCCAAAATTCCAGGGGGCGAAGCACTGAAGCTTTCTTT.

This chain uses TRBV10-3 with TRBJ1-1; D unclear. Between the trimmed V and J ends, which lost 1 base and 4 bases, there was a span of 7 bases. CDR1 is ENHRY, CDR2 SYGVKD, per germline. The CDR3 loop spans 13 amino acids. As DNA, the CDR3 is TGTGCCATCAGTGAGTGGGCAGGCACTGAAGCTTTCTTT. It yields the protein CAISEWAGTEAFF.

V and J are TRBV28 and TRBJ2-7; D possibly corresponds to TRBD1 (6 bases). In germline, CDR1 is MDHEN, CDR2 SYDVKM. The CDR3 runs 14 residues. Trimming left V 5 bases short and J 5 bases short, with 16 bases between. CDR3 in DNA: TGTGCCAGCAGTGGCCTCACCGGGACACACGAGCAGTACGTC. Its translation: CASSGLTGTHEQYV.